This T cell receptor (beta chain) appears in the sequencing data of a study of T cells in tumors after PD-1 blockade. The data were produced by immunoSEQ multiplex PCR, yet TCRdb's version contains in-frame clones alone and is incomplete. The data contain just under 65,000 clones, roughly 70% of them seen just once; the ten biggest clones take up approximately 4.5%. Trimming removed 4 bases at V and 8 bases at J, with 11 bases between. The CDR3 sequence is 12 residues long. Germline loops: CDR1 MNHEY, CDR2 SVGAGI. The sequencing used PBMCs, collected after anti-PD-1 treatment. This chain joins TRBV6-5 and TRBJ1-1, with a tentative D call TRBD1 (6 bases). This clonotype originated in a human donor with basal cell carcinoma. This CDR3 is CASSSRGTEAFF. CDR3 in DNA: TGTGCCAGCAGTTCCAGAGGGACAGAAGCTTTCTTT.